This T cell receptor beta chain was identified in a study of spatial heterogeneity in lung cancer. As for the study in general: The count of detected beta-chain sequences consistently exceeded that of alpha-chain sequences.

Time point here: sample taken at primary tumor resection. Sequencing of whole RNA from tumor, nontumor lung or frozen PBMC involved no sorting. TCRdb called the 5' RACE reads again in MiXCR, with one record for every CDR3 protein. The table has under 11,000 distinct CDR3 sequences, about 3.7% seen once. This clonotype appeared many times. As an off-target read in a library built for alpha chains, this beta chain has a frequency of little significance. Specimen: PBMCs, collected at surgery. The TCR sequence derives from a female donor with early-stage non-small cell lung cancer.

The CDR3 here is CASSLIAGGPGEQYF. The CDR3 nucleotides are TGTGCCAGCAGTTTAATAGCGGGGGGGCCCGGCGAGCAGTACTTC. This rearrangement joins TRBV12-3 or TRBV12-4 to TRBJ2-7; 11 nucleotides match TRBD2. This CDR3 spans 15 amino acids. The V gene end was trimmed by 2 bases and the J gene end by 6 bases; junction bases not matched to a gene: 6.